This TCR beta chain came from a study of early T cells in non-severe SARS-CoV-2 infection. There are a few counts of this clonotype. CDR1 and CDR2 from the germline V gene are SGDLS and YYNGEE. V was trimmed by 0 bases and J by 1 base, leaving 11 bases between them. This CDR3 spans 15 amino acids. Individual cDNA molecules received unique molecular identifiers during library preparation. MiXCR, applied by TCRdb to the 5' RACE reads, yields one record per CDR3 protein. This table holds fewer than 30,000 distinct CDR3 sequences, roughly 5% found once. This sequence joins TRBV9 and TRBJ2-7; no firm D call. The specimen was whole blood. The TCR originated in an adult who was a healthcare worker with PCR-confirmed SARS-CoV-2 infection or an uninfected control (not recorded which). The CDR3 is CASSVGSDNSYEQYF. In nucleotides, the CDR3 is TGTGCCAGCAGCGTAGGGTCAGATAATTCCTACGAGCAGTACTTC.